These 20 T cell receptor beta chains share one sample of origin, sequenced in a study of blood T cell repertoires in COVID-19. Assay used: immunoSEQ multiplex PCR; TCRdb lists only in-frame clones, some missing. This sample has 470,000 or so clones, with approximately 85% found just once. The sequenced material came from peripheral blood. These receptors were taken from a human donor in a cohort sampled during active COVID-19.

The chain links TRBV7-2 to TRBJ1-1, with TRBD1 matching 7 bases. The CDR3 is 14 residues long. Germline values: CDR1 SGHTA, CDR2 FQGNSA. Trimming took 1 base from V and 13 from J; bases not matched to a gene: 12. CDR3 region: CASSLEIGVGGDFF. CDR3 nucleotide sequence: TGTGCCAGCAGCTTAGAGATCGGGGTAGGGGGCGATTTCTTT.

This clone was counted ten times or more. CDR3 nucleotides: TGCGCCAGCAGCTTAATGGGAGATAATTCACCCCTCCACTTT. Translation gives CASSLMGDNSPLHF. This chain links TRBV5-1 with TRBJ1-6; D gene unclear. The V and J ends lost 2 bases and 5 bases respectively, with 8 bases between them. CDR3 length: 14 amino acids. Germline CDR1 and CDR2: SGHRS and YFSETQ.

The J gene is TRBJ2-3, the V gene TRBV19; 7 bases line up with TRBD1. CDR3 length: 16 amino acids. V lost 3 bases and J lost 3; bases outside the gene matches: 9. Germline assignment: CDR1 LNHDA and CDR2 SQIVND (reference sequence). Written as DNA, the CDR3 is TGTGCCAGTAGTATCCCCGGACAGGCATCTACAGATACGCAGTATTTT. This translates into CASSIPGQASTDTQYF.

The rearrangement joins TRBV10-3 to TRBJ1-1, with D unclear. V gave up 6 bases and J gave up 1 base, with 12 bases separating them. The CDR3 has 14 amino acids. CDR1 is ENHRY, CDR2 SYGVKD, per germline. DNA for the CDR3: TGTGCCATCAGCCCTCTACTCCCGAACACTGAAGCTTTCTTT. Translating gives CAISPLLPNTEAFF.

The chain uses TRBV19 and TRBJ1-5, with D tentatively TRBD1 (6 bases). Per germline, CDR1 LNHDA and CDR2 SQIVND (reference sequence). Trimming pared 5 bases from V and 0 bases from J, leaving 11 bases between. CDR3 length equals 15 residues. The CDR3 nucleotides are TGTGCCAGTAGTCAGGGGCAGTATAGCAATCAGCCCCAGCATTTT. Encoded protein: CASSQGQYSNQPQHF.

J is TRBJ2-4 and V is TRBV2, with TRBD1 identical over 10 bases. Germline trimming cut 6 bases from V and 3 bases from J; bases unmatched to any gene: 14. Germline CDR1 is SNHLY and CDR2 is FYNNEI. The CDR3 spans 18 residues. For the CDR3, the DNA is TGTGCCAGCAGGGACCGGGACAGGGGAGTTTTGGGCAAAAACATTCAGTACTTC. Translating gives CASRDRDRGVLGKNIQYF. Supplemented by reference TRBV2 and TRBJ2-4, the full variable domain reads EPEVTQTPSHQVTQMGQEVILRCVPISNHLYFYWYRQILGQKVEFLVSFYNNEISEKSEIFDDQFSVERPDGSNFTLKIRSTKLEDSAMYFCASRDRDRGVLGKNIQYFGAGTRLSVL.

The CDR3 DNA is TGTGCCAGCACCCTCCGGGGGGATAAAGAGACCCAGTACTTC. This gives the protein CASTLRGDKETQYF. The rearrangement joins TRBV7-9 to TRBJ2-5, with 7 bases matching TRBD2. The V and J ends lost 7 bases and 3 bases, in that order; junction bases with no gene match: 8. The CDR3 length is 14 residues. Germline V CDR1 and CDR2: SEHNR, FQNEAQ (reference sequence).

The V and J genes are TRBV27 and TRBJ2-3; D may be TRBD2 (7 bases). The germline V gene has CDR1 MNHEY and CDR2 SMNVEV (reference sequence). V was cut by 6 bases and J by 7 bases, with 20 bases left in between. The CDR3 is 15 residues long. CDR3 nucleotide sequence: TGTGCCAGCAGCCAGGGACTCCCGGGGGGCTATACGCAGTATTTT. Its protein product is CASSQGLPGGYTQYF.

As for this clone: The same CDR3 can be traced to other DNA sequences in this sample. CDR3 sequence: CASSLTGVGNTIYF. The CDR3 region has the DNA TGTGCCAGCAGTTTAACAGGGGTTGGAAACACCATATATTTT. V is TRBV27 and J is TRBJ1-3, with TRBD1 matching over 7 bases. CDR3 length: 14 amino acids. Germline CDR1 reads MNHEY; CDR2 reads SMNVEV (reference sequence). J lost 3 bases, V lost 2 bases, and 1 base had no gene match.

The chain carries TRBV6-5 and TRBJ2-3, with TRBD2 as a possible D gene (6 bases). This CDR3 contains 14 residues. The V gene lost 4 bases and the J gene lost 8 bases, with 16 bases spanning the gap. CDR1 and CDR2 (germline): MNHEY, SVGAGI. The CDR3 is CASSSTREAGTQYF. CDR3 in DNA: TGTGCCAGCAGTTCCACAAGAGAAGCGGGTACGCAGTATTTT.

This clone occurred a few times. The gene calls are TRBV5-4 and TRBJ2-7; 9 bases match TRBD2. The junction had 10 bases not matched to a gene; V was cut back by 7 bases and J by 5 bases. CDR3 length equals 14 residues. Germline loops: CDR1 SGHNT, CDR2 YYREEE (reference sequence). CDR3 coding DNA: TGTGCCAGCTCCTTCAGCGGGAGGTTAAACGAGCAGTACTTC. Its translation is CASSFSGRLNEQYF.

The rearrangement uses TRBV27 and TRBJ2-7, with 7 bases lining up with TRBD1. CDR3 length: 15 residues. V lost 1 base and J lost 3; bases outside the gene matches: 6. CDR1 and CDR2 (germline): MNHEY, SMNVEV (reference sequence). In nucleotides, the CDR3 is TGTGCCAGCAGTTTATGGGGACAGTCGATCTACGAGCAGTACTTC. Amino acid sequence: CASSLWGQSIYEQYF.

The CDR3 loop reads CASSRSEDYGYTF. CDR3 bases: TGTGCCAGCTCACGGTCAGAAGACTATGGCTACACCTTC. The V and J genes are TRBV18 and TRBJ1-2; D uncertain. CDR1 KGHSH and CDR2 LQKENI come from the germline V gene. Trimming removed 4 bases at V and 3 bases at J, with 9 bases between. CDR3 length: 13 residues.

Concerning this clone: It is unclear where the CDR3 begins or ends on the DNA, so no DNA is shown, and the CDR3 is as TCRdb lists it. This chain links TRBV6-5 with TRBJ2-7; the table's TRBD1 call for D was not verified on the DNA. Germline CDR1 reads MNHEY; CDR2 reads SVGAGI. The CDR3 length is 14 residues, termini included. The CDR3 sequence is CASILDRGHYEQYF.

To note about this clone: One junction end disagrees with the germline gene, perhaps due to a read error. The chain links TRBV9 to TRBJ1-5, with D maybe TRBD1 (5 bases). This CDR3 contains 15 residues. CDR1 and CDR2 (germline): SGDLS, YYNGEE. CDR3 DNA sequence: TGTGCCAGCAGCCCCGGGGGTCCTAGCGATCAGCCCCAGCATTTT. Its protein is CASSPGGPSDQPQHF.

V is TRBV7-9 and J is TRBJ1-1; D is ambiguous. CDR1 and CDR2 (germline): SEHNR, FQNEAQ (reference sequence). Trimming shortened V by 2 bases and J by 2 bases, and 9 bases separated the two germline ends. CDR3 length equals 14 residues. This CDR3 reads CASSLFTENTEAFF. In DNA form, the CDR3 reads TGTGCCAGCAGCTTATTTACAGAAAACACTGAAGCTTTCTTT.

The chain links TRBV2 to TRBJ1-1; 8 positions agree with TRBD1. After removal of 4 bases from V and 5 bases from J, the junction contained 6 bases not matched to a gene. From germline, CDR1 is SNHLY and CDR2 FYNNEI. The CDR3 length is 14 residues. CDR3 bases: TGTGCCAGCAGTGTAAACAGGGGGGGGACTGAAGCTTTCTTT. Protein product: CASSVNRGGTEAFF.

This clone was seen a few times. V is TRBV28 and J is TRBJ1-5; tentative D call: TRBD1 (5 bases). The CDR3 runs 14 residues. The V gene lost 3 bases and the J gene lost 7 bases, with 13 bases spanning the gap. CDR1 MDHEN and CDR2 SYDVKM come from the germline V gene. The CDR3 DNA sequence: TGTGCCAGCAGTTTTGGAGGGGTCAGACAGCCCCAGCATTTT. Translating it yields CASSFGGVRQPQHF.

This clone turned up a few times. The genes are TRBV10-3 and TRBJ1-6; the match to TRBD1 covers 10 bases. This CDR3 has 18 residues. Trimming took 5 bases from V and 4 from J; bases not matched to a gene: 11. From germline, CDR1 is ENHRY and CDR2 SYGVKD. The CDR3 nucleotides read TGTGCCATCAGTACCAACCAGTTGGGACAGGGGTATAATTCACCCCTCCACTTT. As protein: CAISTNQLGQGYNSPLHF.

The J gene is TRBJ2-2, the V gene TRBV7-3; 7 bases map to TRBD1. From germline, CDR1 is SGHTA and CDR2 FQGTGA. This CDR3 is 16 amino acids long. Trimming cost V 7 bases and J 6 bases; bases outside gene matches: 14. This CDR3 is CASTQGQVGPAGELFF. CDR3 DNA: TGTGCCAGCACTCAAGGACAGGTCGGACCCGCCGGGGAGCTGTTTTTT.